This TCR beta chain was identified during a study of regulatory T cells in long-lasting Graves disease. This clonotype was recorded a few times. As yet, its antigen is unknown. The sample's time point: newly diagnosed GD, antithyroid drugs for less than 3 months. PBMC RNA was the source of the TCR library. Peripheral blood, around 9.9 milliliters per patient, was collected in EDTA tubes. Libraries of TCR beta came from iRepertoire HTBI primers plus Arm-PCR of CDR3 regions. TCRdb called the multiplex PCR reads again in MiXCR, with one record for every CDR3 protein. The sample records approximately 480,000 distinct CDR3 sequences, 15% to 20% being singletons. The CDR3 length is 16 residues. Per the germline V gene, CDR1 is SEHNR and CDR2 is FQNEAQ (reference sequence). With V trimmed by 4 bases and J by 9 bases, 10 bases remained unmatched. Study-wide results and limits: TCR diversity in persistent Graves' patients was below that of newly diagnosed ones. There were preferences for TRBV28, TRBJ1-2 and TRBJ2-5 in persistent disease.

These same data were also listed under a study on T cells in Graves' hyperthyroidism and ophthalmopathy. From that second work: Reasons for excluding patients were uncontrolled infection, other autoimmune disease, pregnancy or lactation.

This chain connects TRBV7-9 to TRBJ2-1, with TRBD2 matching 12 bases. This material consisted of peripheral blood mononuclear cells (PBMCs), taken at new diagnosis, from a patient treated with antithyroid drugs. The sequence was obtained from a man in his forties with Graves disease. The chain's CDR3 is CASSSRLAGVSSEQFF. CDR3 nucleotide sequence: TGTGCCAGCAGCTCTAGACTAGCGGGAGTTTCATCTGAGCAGTTCTTC. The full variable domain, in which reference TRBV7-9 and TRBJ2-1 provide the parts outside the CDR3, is DTGVSQNPRHKITKRGQNVTFRCDPISEHNRLYWYRQTLGQGPEFLTYFQNEAQLEKSRLLSDRFSAERPKGSFSTLEIQRTEQGDSAMYLCASSSRLAGVSSEQFFGPGTRLTVL.